Listed below are T cell receptor beta chains from one sample, sequenced in a study of early T cells in non-severe SARS-CoV-2 infection. TCRdb passed the 5' RACE reads through MiXCR, listing each CDR3 protein once. The sample lists around 82,000 distinct CDR3 sequences, approximately 12% occurring once. The sequenced sample was whole blood. These receptor sequences come from an adult who was a healthcare worker with PCR-confirmed SARS-CoV-2 infection or an uninfected control (not recorded which). Both conserved end residues are part of each CDR3. Each record gives: J gene, V gene, clone size, D gene, CDR3 protein, CDR3 DNA. The D gene is left open where the match is weak. Only part of the rows carry a size: once, few, many, or a class if the clone is expanded.

>TRBJ2-2|TRBV28|few|TRBD2
CASRDGRRTGELFF
TGTGCCAGCAGAGACGGGAGGAGGACCGGGGAGCTGTTTTTT
>TRBJ2-3|TRBV2|many|-
CASSGRSGTTDTQYF
TGTGCCAGCAGTGGAAGAAGCGGCACCACAGATACGCAGTATTTT
>TRBJ1-1|TRBV4-2|many|-
CASSQAAMNTEAFF
TGTGCCAGCAGCCAAGCTGCCATGAACACTGAAGCTTTCTTT
>TRBJ1-4|TRBV5-1|many|TRBD1
CASSPQGAREKLFF
TGCGCCAGCAGCCCTCAGGGGGCACGTGAAAAACTGTTTTTT
>TRBJ2-1|TRBV2|-|TRBD2
CASKGTSGYNNEQFF
TGTGCCAGCAAAGGGACTAGCGGGTATAACAATGAGCAGTTCTTC
>TRBJ2-1|TRBV7-2|-|TRBD2
CASSSSLAGVYNEQFF
TGTGCCAGCAGCTCCTCCTTAGCGGGTGTATACAATGAGCAGTTCTTC
>TRBJ2-5|TRBV5-1|-|-
CASSLKETRYF
TGCGCCAGCAGCTTAAAAGAGACCCGGTACTTC
>TRBJ1-4|TRBV20-1|many|-
CSAMAGGGKLFF
TGCAGTGCTATGGCCGGGGGCGGAAAACTGTTTTTT
>TRBJ1-1|TRBV5-4|many|-
CASSLASMNTEAFF
TGTGCCAGCAGTTTAGCCTCAATGAACACTGAAGCTTTCTTT
>TRBJ2-5|TRBV3-1|few|TRBD2
CASSLRLAGGDYQETQYF
TGTGCCAGCAGCCTACGACTAGCGGGAGGGGATTACCAAGAGACCCAGTACTTC
>TRBJ2-5|TRBV7-7|-|-
CASSPSGHIETQYF
TGTGCCAGCAGCCCCTCAGGGCATATAGAGACCCAGTACTTC
>TRBJ1-5|TRBV7-9|-|-
CASSMGNQPQHF
TGTGCCAGCAGCATGGGCAATCAGCCCCAGCATTTT
>TRBJ2-7|TRBV5-1|-|TRBD1
CASSVALQGEYEQYF
TGCGCCAGCAGCGTGGCCCTCCAGGGGGAGTACGAGCAGTACTTC
>TRBJ1-4|TRBV20-1|few|TRBD1
CSARVTGQGNEKLFF
TGCAGTGCTAGAGTCACGGGACAGGGAAATGAAAAACTGTTTTTT
>TRBJ1-5|TRBV20-1|many|-
CSLGTFEYQPQHF
TGCAGTCTCGGGACATTCGAGTATCAGCCCCAGCATTTT
>TRBJ2-7|TRBV29-1|-|TRBD1
CSVETTTGGYEQYF
TGCAGCGTTGAAACCACCACAGGGGGCTACGAGCAGTACTTC
>TRBJ2-7|TRBV29-1|few|TRBD1
CSVTGTDSNEQYF
TGCAGCGTGACCGGGACAGACTCGAACGAGCAGTACTTC
>TRBJ1-4|TRBV14|few|TRBD1
CASSPLRRGANEKLFF
TGTGCCAGCAGCCCCCTTCGCAGGGGGGCTAATGAAAAACTGTTTTTT
>TRBJ2-7|TRBV2|few|-
CASSEGSRGYEQYF
TGTGCCAGCAGTGAAGGGAGCCGGGGCTACGAGCAGTACTTC
>TRBJ2-1|TRBV20-1|-|TRBD2
CSARGTSGGQNEQFF
TGCAGTGCTAGAGGTACTAGCGGAGGACAAAATGAGCAGTTCTTC
>TRBJ2-5|TRBV30|few|-
CAWEGASGSAQYF
TGTGCCTGGGAGGGGGCTAGCGGGTCTGCCCAGTACTTC
>TRBJ2-5|TRBV7-3|few|-
CASSLRPSGQETQYF
TGTGCCAGCAGCTTACGCCCCTCCGGGCAAGAGACCCAGTACTTC
>TRBJ2-7|TRBV7-9|many|-
CASSLKRAPYEQYF
TGTGCCAGCAGCTTAAAGCGGGCACCCTACGAGCAGTACTTC
>TRBJ2-7|TRBV29-1|-|TRBD1
CSVEDQAEGTGATGAIEQYF
TGCAGCGTTGAAGATCAGGCCGAGGGGACAGGGGCGACGGGAGCCATCGAGCAGTACTTC
>TRBJ2-5|TRBV7-9|-|-
CTSSQLWREETQYF
TGTACCAGCAGCCAGCTTTGGAGGGAAGAGACCCAGTACTTC
>TRBJ2-2|TRBV4-2|-|-
CASSPSIREKDTGELFF
TGTGCCAGCAGCCCTTCGATCCGGGAGAAGGACACCGGGGAGCTGTTTTTT
>TRBJ2-5|TRBV12-3/TRBV12-4|many|-
CASRTGTGETQYF
TGTGCCAGCAGAACCGGGACTGGAGAGACCCAGTACTTC
>TRBJ1-1|TRBV29-1|-|-
CSVVPGRQNTEAFF
TGCAGCGTTGTTCCGGGACGGCAGAACACTGAAGCTTTCTTT
>TRBJ2-3|TRBV9|many|TRBD2
CASSARAGASTDTQYF
TGTGCCAGCAGCGCCCGAGCGGGAGCTAGCACAGATACGCAGTATTTT
>TRBJ2-1|TRBV19|-|TRBD2
CASRRLAETNEQFF
TGTGCCAGTAGGAGACTAGCGGAGACCAATGAGCAGTTCTTC
>TRBJ2-1|TRBV2|-|TRBD1
CASTQWGTGGTEQFF
TGTGCCAGCACCCAGTGGGGGACAGGGGGCACTGAGCAGTTCTTC